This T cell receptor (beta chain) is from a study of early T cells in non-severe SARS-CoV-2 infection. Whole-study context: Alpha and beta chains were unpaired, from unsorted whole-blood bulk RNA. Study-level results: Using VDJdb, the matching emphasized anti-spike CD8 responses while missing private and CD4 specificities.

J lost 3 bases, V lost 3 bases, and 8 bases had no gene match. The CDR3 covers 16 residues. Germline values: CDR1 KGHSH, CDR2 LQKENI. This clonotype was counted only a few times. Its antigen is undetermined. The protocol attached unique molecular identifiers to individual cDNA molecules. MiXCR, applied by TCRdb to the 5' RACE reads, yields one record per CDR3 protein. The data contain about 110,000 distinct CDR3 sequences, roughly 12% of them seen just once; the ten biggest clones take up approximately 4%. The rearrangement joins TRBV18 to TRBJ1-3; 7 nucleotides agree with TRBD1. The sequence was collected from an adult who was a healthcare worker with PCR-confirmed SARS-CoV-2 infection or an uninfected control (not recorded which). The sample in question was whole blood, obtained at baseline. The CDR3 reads CASSPLTTGVGNTIYF. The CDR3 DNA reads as TGTGCCAGCTCACCCCTCACTACAGGGGTTGGAAACACCATATATTTT.